The 9 T cell receptor beta chains given below trace back to one sample, sequenced in a study of PD-L1 blockade in urothelial cancer. Using immunoSEQ multiplex PCR, the repertoire was profiled, and TCRdb retains in-frame clones only, with some absent. The data show tens of thousands of clones, approximately 80% seen once. Sequenced material: PBMCs, taken around atezolizumab (anti-PD-L1) treatment. The receptors stem from a man aged 70-80 years with urothelial cancer.

The chain joins TRBV11-3 to TRBJ2-1; unclear D gene. V was clipped by 1 base and J by 4 bases, with 5 bases between them. The CDR3 totals 13 residues. Germline V gene data show CDR1 as SGHNT and CDR2 as YENEEA. The CDR3 spells CASSLGTYNEQFF. The CDR3 nucleotides are TGTGCCAGCAGCTTAGGAACTTACAATGAGCAGTTCTTC. Full variable domain (remainder filled in from reference TRBV11-3 and TRBJ2-1): EAGVVQSPRYKIIEKKQPVAFWCNPISGHNTLYWYLQNLGQGPELLIRYENEEAVDDSQLPKDRFSAERLKGVDSTLKIQPAELGDSAVYLCASSLGTYNEQFFGPGTRLTVL.

The chain has TRBV6-5 and TRBJ1-3; D remains ambiguous. Germline V gene data show CDR1 as MNHEY and CDR2 as SVGAGI. Deletions cut 6 bases from V and 0 bases from J, with 12 bases between. The CDR3 runs to 15 residues. Here the CDR3 DNA reads TGTGCCAGCAGCCGCCGAGGTGGCTCTGGAAACACCATATATTTT. Its protein product is CASSRRGGSGNTIYF.

The gene calls are TRBV6-1 and TRBJ1-2; D is uncertain. V gave up 10 bases and J gave up 2 bases, with 11 bases separating them. The V gene's germline CDR1 is MNHNS and CDR2 SASEGT. The CDR3 loop spans 12 amino acids. CDR3 amino acids: CATSMSNYGYTF. In DNA form, the CDR3 reads TGTGCCACCTCTATGAGCAACTATGGCTACACCTTC.

The genes are TRBV28 and TRBJ1-4; TRBD1 matches 8 bases. This CDR3 has 13 residues. The germline V gene has CDR1 MDHEN and CDR2 SYDVKM. The junction had 9 bases not matched to a gene; V was cut back by 10 bases and J by 8 bases. CDR3 loop: CAITGGYGEKLFF. CDR3 nucleotide sequence: TGTGCCATTACAGGGGGATACGGGGAAAAACTGTTTTTT.

The chain joins TRBV5-6 to TRBJ2-7; D not resolved. The length of the CDR3 is 13 residues. Trimming took off 0 bases at V and 1 base at J, with 5 bases between the two ends. In germline, CDR1 is SGHDT, CDR2 YYEEEE. As DNA, the CDR3 is TGTGCCAGCAGCTTGGTTCTGTCCTACGAGCAGTACTTC. It codes for CASSLVLSYEQYF.

The chain is built from TRBV5-1 and TRBJ2-3; D might be TRBD1 (6 bases). The CDR3 totals 13 residues. V shed 5 bases and J shed 3 bases, with 10 bases lying between them. CDR1 is SGHRS, CDR2 YFSETQ, per germline. Here the CDR3 DNA reads TGCGCCAGCAGGGGGCAGGGGACAGATACGCAGTATTTT. It is translated as CASRGQGTDTQYF.

Here the CDR3 reads CASSPPPSRETQYF. The CDR3 DNA is TGTGCCAGCTCACCCCCCCCCTCTCGGGAGACCCAGTACTTC. This sequence joins TRBV18 and TRBJ2-5; D unresolved. Germline CDR1 is KGHSH and CDR2 is LQKENI. There are 14 residues in the CDR3. V lost 3 bases and J lost 5, with 13 bases in between.

V and J are TRBV27 and TRBJ2-3; possible D gene TRBD1, 5 bases. V lost 6 bases and J lost 5, with 18 bases in between. Germline CDR1 MNHEY, CDR2 SMNVEV (reference sequence). The CDR3 totals 15 residues. The CDR3 region has the DNA TGTGCCAGCAGCCTTCAGCTGGGGCGACGAGATACGCAGTATTTT. This sequence encodes CASSLQLGRRDTQYF.

The rearrangement uses TRBV4-2 and TRBJ1-2; 8 nucleotides match TRBD1. Germline CDR1 LGHNA, CDR2 YNFKEQ. The CDR3 consists of 18 residues. Losses at the gene ends were 1 base for V and 4 bases for J; bases not matched to a gene: 14. CDR3: CASSQAEGSGGGLYGYTF. The CDR3 DNA follows: TGTGCCAGCAGCCAAGCTGAGGGATCAGGGGGCGGACTCTATGGCTACACCTTC.